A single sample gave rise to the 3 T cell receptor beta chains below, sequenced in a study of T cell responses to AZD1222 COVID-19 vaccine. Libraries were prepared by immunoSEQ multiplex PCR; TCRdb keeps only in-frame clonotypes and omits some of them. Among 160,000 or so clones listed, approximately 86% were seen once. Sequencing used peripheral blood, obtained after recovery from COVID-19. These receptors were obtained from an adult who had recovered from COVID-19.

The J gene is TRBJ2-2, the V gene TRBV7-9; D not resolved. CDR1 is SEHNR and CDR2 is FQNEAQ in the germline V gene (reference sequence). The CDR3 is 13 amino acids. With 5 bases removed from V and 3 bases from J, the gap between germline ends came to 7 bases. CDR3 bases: TGTGCCAGCAGCCTGCTCGACACCGGGGAGCTGTTTTTT. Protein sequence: CASSLLDTGELFF.

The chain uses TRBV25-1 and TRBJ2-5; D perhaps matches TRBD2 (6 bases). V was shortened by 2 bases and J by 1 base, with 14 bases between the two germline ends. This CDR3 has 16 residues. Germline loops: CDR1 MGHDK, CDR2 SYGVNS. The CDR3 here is CASSEGEVGSQETQYF. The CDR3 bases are TGTGCCAGCAGTGAAGGGGAGGTGGGCAGCCAAGAGACCCAGTACTTC.

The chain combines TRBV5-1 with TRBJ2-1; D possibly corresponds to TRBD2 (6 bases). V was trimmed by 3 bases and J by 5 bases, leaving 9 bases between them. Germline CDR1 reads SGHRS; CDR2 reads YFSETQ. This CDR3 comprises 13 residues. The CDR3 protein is CASSWTKNNEQFF. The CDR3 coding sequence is TGCGCCAGCAGCTGGACTAAGAACAATGAGCAGTTCTTC.